This TCR beta chain was identified during a study of T cells after somatic rescue of genetic block. Using immunoSEQ multiplex PCR, the repertoire was profiled, and TCRdb retains in-frame clones only, with some absent. This sample has over 95,000 clones, with 75% to 95% found just once. This clone showed up just once. The sequence was collected from a woman under 30. The material sequenced was peripheral blood mononuclear cells (PBMCs).

The CDR3 protein is CASSPPDRGRRTGELFF. The CDR3 bases are TGTGCCAGCAGTCCCCCGGACAGGGGGCGACGGACCGGGGAGCTGTTTTTT. The chain carries TRBV28 and TRBJ2-2; 11 nucleotides line up with TRBD1. V shed 5 bases, J shed 5 bases, and the junction held 10 bases outside the gene matches. This CDR3 spans 17 amino acids. Germline loops: CDR1 MDHEN, CDR2 SYDVKM.